The 24 T cell receptor beta chains below come from one sample, sequenced in a study of T-cell memory formation after mild COVID-19. A single record per CDR3 protein comes from TCRdb applying MiXCR to the 5' RACE reads. The profile shows tens of thousands of distinct CDR3 sequences, about a tenth of them singletons. The sequencing input was PBMCs or a T cell subset sorted from them (not recorded which). Receptors were obtained from a man between 18 and 29 years old who had mild COVID-19 (a few samples of this study predate the infection). Cell type and time point are not known.

Only a few counts were recorded for this clonotype. The chain joins TRBV7-2 to TRBJ2-1, with 7 positions matching TRBD2. Germline CDR1 is SGHTA and CDR2 is FQGNSA. J gave up 6 bases and V 4 bases, and 6 bases lay outside the gene matches. CDR3 size: 14 residues. The CDR3 protein is CASSSRLAFNEQFF. The DNA of the CDR3 is TGTGCCAGCAGCTCCCGACTAGCCTTCAATGAGCAGTTCTTC.

This chain's CDR3 is CASSLTDRDTEAFF. The DNA for the CDR3 is TGTGCCAGCAGCCTTACCGACAGGGACACTGAAGCTTTCTTT. The genes are TRBV4-2 and TRBJ1-1; 7 nucleotides line up with TRBD1. V dropped 4 bases and J dropped 3; count of bases not matched to a gene: 5. The CDR3 spans 14 residues. Germline CDR1 LGHNA, CDR2 YNFKEQ.

This clonotype has just a few counts. V gene TRBV7-2 combines with J gene TRBJ1-5; D unclear. This CDR3 has 13 residues. The germline gives CDR1 SGHTA, CDR2 FQGNSA. Trimming shortened V by 5 bases and J by 7 bases, and 12 bases separated the two germline ends. The CDR3 spells CASSAMQDQPQHF. CDR3 nucleotides: TGTGCCAGCAGCGCCATGCAGGACCAGCCCCAGCATTTT.

This clonotype has only a few counts. In DNA form, the CDR3 reads TGTGCCAGCAGCGGGGGACAGGGCATCAACACCATATATTTT. Encoded protein: CASSGGQGINTIYF. This rearrangement joins TRBV28 to TRBJ1-3; 9 positions agree with TRBD1. With 6 bases clipped from V and 7 bases from J, the junction kept 7 bases outside the gene matches. CDR3 size: 14 residues. Germline values: CDR1 MDHEN, CDR2 SYDVKM. Complete variable domain (other parts from reference TRBV28 and TRBJ1-3): DVKVTQSSRYLVKRTGEKVFLECVQDMDHENMFWYRQDPGLGLRLIYFSYDVKMKEKGDIPEGYSVSREKKERFSLILESASTNQTSMYLCASSGGQGINTIYFGEGSWLTVV.

In this sample, this clonotype turned up a few times. The rearrangement uses TRBV6-6 and TRBJ1-4, with TRBD1 matching 8 bases. Germline CDR1 reads MNHNY; CDR2 reads SVGAGI (reference sequence). CDR3 length equals 13 residues. J was trimmed by 7 bases and V by 3 bases; bases with no gene match: 1. The DNA of the CDR3 is TGTGCCAGCAGTTATGGGACAGGTGAAAAACTGTTTTTT. It specifies CASSYGTGEKLFF.

V and J are TRBV9 and TRBJ2-7; 12 bases are a match to TRBD2. The CDR3 runs 15 residues. V lost 3 bases to trimming and J lost 6 bases; unmatched junction nucleotides: 7. Per the germline V gene, CDR1 is SGDLS and CDR2 is YYNGEE. The CDR3 nucleotides are TGTGCCAGCAGCGAGATGGGACTAGCGGGCGCCGAGCAGTACTTC. Residues: CASSEMGLAGAEQYF.

The chain joins TRBV7-9 to TRBJ2-1; TRBD1 matches at 7 bases. Germline assignment: CDR1 SEHNR and CDR2 FQNEAQ (reference sequence). The CDR3 has 15 amino acids. J lost 4 bases, V lost 5 bases, and 8 bases had no gene match. CDR3 DNA sequence: TGTGCCAGCAGCCCGACCCCGGGACAGTACAATGAGCAGTTCTTC. Protein product: CASSPTPGQYNEQFF.

This clonotype was found many times. J is TRBJ1-1 and V is TRBV7-9; D might be TRBD1 (6 bases). From germline, CDR1 is SEHNR and CDR2 FQNEAQ (reference sequence). The ends were cut back, 4 bases at V and 5 bases at J, with 14 bases in the middle. The CDR3 totals 14 residues. The CDR3 nucleotides read TGTGCCAGCAGCTCTAGGGGGGGACGGACTGAAGCTTTCTTT. Translated, it gives CASSSRGGRTEAFF.

This clonotype was recorded many times. The junction departs from germline at one end; a sequencing error may be responsible. The gene calls are TRBV7-7 and TRBJ2-2; TRBD2 matches at 9 bases. The CDR3 consists of 17 residues. Germline V gives CDR1 SSHAT, CDR2 FNYEAQ (reference sequence). The CDR3, as DNA: TGTGCTAGCAGCCCCCTAGCGGGAAACGCGAACACCGGGGAGCTGTTTTTT. Translating gives CASSPLAGNANTGELFF.

This clonotype was detected a few times. The chain couples TRBV19 to TRBJ1-5; 7 positions match TRBD1. CDR1 is LNHDA and CDR2 is SQIVND in the germline V gene (reference sequence). V trimming: 9 bases; J trimming: 3 bases; junction bases outside the gene matches: 8. CDR3 length: 14 amino acids. CDR3: CASTPDRDNQPQHF. The CDR3, as DNA: TGTGCCAGCACCCCCGACAGGGACAATCAGCCCCAGCATTTT.

This clonotype was counted between two and nine times. The rearrangement uses TRBV11-2 and TRBJ1-4; D not certain. Trimming stripped 5 bases from V and 8 bases from J, with 6 bases between. The CDR3 has 11 amino acids. In germline, CDR1 is SGHAT, CDR2 FQNNGV. The CDR3 protein is CASSHGEKLFF. The CDR3 DNA is TGTGCCAGCAGCCACGGCGAAAAACTGTTTTTT. Filled out from reference TRBV11-2 and TRBJ1-4, the complete variable domain reads EAGVAQSPRYKIIEKRQSVAFWCNPISGHATLYWYQQILGQGPKLLIQFQNNGVVDDSQLPKDRFSAERLKGVDSTLKIQPAKLEDSAVYLCASSHGEKLFFGSGTQLSVL.

The genes are TRBV5-5 and TRBJ2-1; 9 positions agree with TRBD1. CDR1 and CDR2 (germline): SGHKS, YYEKEE (reference sequence). V gave up 3 bases and J gave up 4 bases; unmatched junction bases: 8. The CDR3 spans 16 residues. CDR3 sequence (DNA): TGTGCCAGCAGCTACAGGGGGCAGGCGGCGTACAATGAGCAGTTCTTC. Its protein is CASSYRGQAAYNEQFF.

The chain carries TRBV5-4 and TRBJ2-2, with TRBD2 as a possible D gene (6 bases). The V end lost 5 bases, the J end lost 0 bases, and 11 bases lay between the germline ends. Looked up from germline, CDR1 is SGHNT and CDR2 is YYREEE (reference sequence). The CDR3 sequence is 15 residues long. As DNA, the CDR3 is TGTGCCAGCAGTTCCGGGACTTCGAACACCGGGGAGCTGTTTTTT. Translating it yields CASSSGTSNTGELFF.

This sequence joins TRBV6-5 and TRBJ2-5; D is unresolved. The V end was cut by 2 bases, the J end by 4 bases, with 14 bases between. CDR3 size: 15 residues. CDR1 is MNHEY and CDR2 is SVGAGI in the germline V gene. CDR3 nucleotides: TGTGCCAGCAGTTACCGAAAGGGTGGGCGAGAGACCCAGTACTTC. Amino acids: CASSYRKGGRETQYF.

This clonotype was recorded at least ten times. The chain joins TRBV12-3 or TRBV12-4 to TRBJ2-2, with D unresolved. V lost 7 bases and J lost 4, with 13 bases in between. This CDR3 has 14 amino acids. DNA of the CDR3: TGTGCCAGCACCACGGTTCTTTCCACCGGGGAGCTGTTTTTT. Amino acid sequence: CASTTVLSTGELFF.

J is TRBJ2-7 and V is TRBV5-1; 9 bases fit TRBD1. The J segment lost 6 bases and the V segment lost 4 bases, leaving 8 bases of the junction unmatched. Germline-derived CDR1 and CDR2 are SGHRS and YFSETQ. This CDR3 contains 14 residues. The CDR3: CASSRSGQGVEQYF. CDR3 DNA: TGCGCCAGCAGCCGCTCGGGACAGGGTGTCGAGCAGTACTTC.

This clonotype has a handful of counts. The chain joins TRBV6-6 to TRBJ2-7, with 9 bases fitting TRBD1. Germline assignment: CDR1 MNHNY and CDR2 SVGAGI (reference sequence). There are 17 residues in the CDR3. Losses at the gene ends were 6 bases for V and 3 bases for J; bases not matched to a gene: 15. The CDR3 coding sequence is TGTGCCAGCAGAACCGCGTCGGGACAGGGTTTTCGCTACGAGCAGTACTTC. Its translation: CASRTASGQGFRYEQYF.

This clonotype was picked up a small number of times. The chain joins TRBV7-2 to TRBJ1-6, with 7 nucleotides matching TRBD1. The CDR3 contains 14 residues. The junction had 8 bases not matched to a gene; V was cut back by 5 bases and J by 10 bases. The germline CDR1 and CDR2 sequences are SGHTA and FQGNSA. CDR3 sequence: CASSVTGAGSPLHF. The CDR3 coding sequence is TGTGCCAGCAGCGTCACAGGGGCCGGCTCACCCCTCCACTTT.

This clonotype has at least ten counts. V usage is TRBV29-1 and J usage is TRBJ2-4; possible D gene TRBD2, 6 bases. Trimming removed 6 bases at V and 5 bases at J, with 11 bases between. CDR3 length: 12 residues. Germline CDR1 is SQVTM and CDR2 is ANQGSEA. This CDR3 is CSVRDFENIQYF. CDR3 nucleotide sequence: TGCAGCGTGCGGGATTTCGAAAACATTCAGTACTTC.

The V and J genes are TRBV7-8 and TRBJ2-3; no clear D gene. Trimming took off 5 bases at V and 2 bases at J, with 8 bases between the two ends. The CDR3 spans 13 residues. Germline CDR1 is SGHVS and CDR2 is FQNEAQ. CDR3 DNA sequence: TGTGCCAGCAGCCCCCTGGACACAGATACGCAGTATTTT. Residues: CASSPLDTDTQYF.

This clonotype was seen more than once but under ten times. This sequence joins TRBV5-1 and TRBJ2-1, with 7 bases aligning to TRBD1. V was pared by 4 bases and J by 8 bases, with 6 bases of the junction left unmatched. Germline-derived CDR1 and CDR2 are SGHRS and YFSETQ. CDR3 length: 13 amino acids. CDR3 residues: CASSGTGVDEQFF. For the CDR3, the DNA is TGCGCCAGCAGCGGAACAGGGGTTGATGAGCAGTTCTTC.

This clonotype appeared a few times. This chain joins TRBV27 and TRBJ2-2, with 9 bases lining up with TRBD1. CDR3 length: 17 amino acids. CDR1 and CDR2 from the germline V gene are MNHEY and SMNVEV (reference sequence). Losses at the gene ends were 6 bases for V and 4 bases for J; bases not matched to a gene: 12. The CDR3 DNA is TGTGCCAGCAGCCCTCTTACCGGGACAGGGTTCACCGGGGAGCTGTTTTTT. Translated, it gives CASSPLTGTGFTGELFF.

This clonotype has more than one count but fewer than ten. The rearrangement joins TRBV6-2 or TRBV6-3 to TRBJ2-3; tentative D call: TRBD2 (5 bases). Deletions cut 3 bases from V and 0 bases from J, with 13 bases between. The CDR3 loop spans 16 amino acids. Looked up from germline, CDR1 is MNHEY and CDR2 is SVGEGT. CDR3 residues: CASSYGSGTSTDTQYF. In DNA, the CDR3 is TGTGCCAGCAGTTATGGCTCGGGAACTAGCACAGATACGCAGTATTTT.

This chain uses TRBV20-1 with TRBJ1-3; 7 nucleotides align to TRBD1. The trim removed 4 bases at V and 4 bases at J, leaving 1 base unmatched. The CDR3 totals 12 residues. Germline CDR1 DFQATT, CDR2 SNEGSKA (reference sequence). The CDR3 loop reads CSAMTGGNTIYF. DNA of the CDR3: TGCAGTGCTATGACAGGGGGAAACACCATATATTTT.